This TCR beta chain originates from a study of blood T cell repertoires in COVID-19 (dated by TCRdb to about 2020). For context, the study as a whole: Samples from collaborators originated in the United States, Italy and Spain and spanned both the acute and convalescent phases of COVID-19. The prospective study material was composed of cDNA or gDNA derived from T cells, B-cell-depleted T cells, or PBMCs. Subjects who had been exposed to COVID-19, were actively infected with it, or had recovered from it provided the deeply sampled blood TCRbeta repertoires that made up the dataset. A freely available public database, intended as a resource for researchers studying the immune response to SARS-CoV-2, is where the repertoires were released. The samples were drawn from two sources: the first 160 participants of the ongoing ImmuneRACE study, and 1,200 or so subjects contributed by 6 global collaborators. A de-identified subject ID, COVID-19 status, age in years and sex were almost always included in the sample metadata. Where HLA class I and class II types were available, the types were taken from metadata supplied by the sample provider, not from assay-based typing. The study at large found these results: The amount of clinical and demographic metadata varied by source and participant and was provided uncurated.

TCRbeta CDR3 regions were amplified from genomic DNA using the immunoSEQ Assay, a bias-controlled multiplex PCR. The study's own analysis went as follows. The number of nucleated cells in each sample was estimated by amplification of reference gene primers within the assay. Sequence reads were collapsed and filtered to measure the absolute abundance of every unique TCRbeta CDR3 rearrangement. For each sample, productive Simpson clonality was calculated as the square root of Simpson's diversity index across productive rearrangements. TCRdb stores this immuneACCESS table with in-frame sequences only. Part of the clones is absent; in the studies checked, under half of the shortfall reflects unresolved V genes, and no reason is known for the rest. That table furnishes V, J and clone size, whereas the DNA furnished D and trimming. This sample gives approximately 130,000 clones in total; around two thirds of them show up just once. The ten largest make up 2% to 2.5% of the sample.

Collaborating institutions collected whole blood in K2EDTA tubes following their own protocols. For TCRbeta analysis, collaborators shipped samples in one of three forms: frozen whole blood, isolated PBMCs, or DNA extracted from either of those sample types. Concerning this clone itself: Its cognate antigen has yet to be identified. No clone much larger than this one lies a single base away; base qualities are absent.

Sample: peripheral blood. This receptor was identified in a woman in her sixties or seventies with acute or convalescent COVID-19.

This receptor carries the CDR3 CASSSLGGTEAFF. The nucleotide sequence is TGTGCCAGCAGTAGTCTCGGAGGGACTGAAGCTTTCTTT. The chain uses TRBV6-5 and TRBJ1-1; no confident D gene assignment can be made. Per the germline V gene, MNHEY is the CDR1 and SVGAGI is the CDR2. V is shortened by 5 bases, J by 5 bases, and the region joining them spans 12 bases. The CDR3 sequence holds 13 residues, the cysteine and phenylalanine included. Of the read, only the CDR3 DNA is kept; its 39 bases are in frame from base 1.